The 27 T cell receptor beta chains below were found in one sample sequenced in a study of shared clonotypes between healthy human individuals (dated by TCRdb to 2020 to 2022). The library relied on the immunoSEQ multiplex PCR assay. Held by TCRdb, this immuneACCESS table contains in-frame sequences only and omits some clones. Under half of the omission traces to an unresolved V gene where checked; the cause of the rest is unknown. Present in this sample are about 330,000 clones, approximately 79% of which were seen just once. In total, the top ten clones hold around 10% of the sample. Material: memory CD4+ T cells sorted from blood. Taken with the paper, the label for cell subset or site translates to: CD45RA-negative fraction. The source of these receptors is a man aged 25 to 45 in good health.

The V call is TRBV28, the J call TRBJ2-3; D gene ambiguous. This CDR3 region has 13 residues. Looked up from germline, CDR1 is MDHEN and CDR2 is SYDVKM. DNA of the CDR3: TGTGCGCCCCGAAAGGCCCGCACAGATACGCAGTATTTT. It encodes CAPRKARTDTQYF.

Comment on this clone: A far more abundant clone sits one base away, making this likely a read error. J is TRBJ2-7 and V is TRBV6-1; D gene ambiguous. The V gene's germline CDR1 is MNHNS and CDR2 SASEGT. Trimming stripped 5 bases from V and 3 bases from J, with 2 bases between. The CDR3 consists of 10 residues. This chain's CDR3 is CASSYYEQYF. The CDR3 nucleotides read TGTGCCAGCAGTTACTACGAGCAGTACTTC.

The CDR3 region has the DNA TGCGCCAGCAGCTTGGGACAGGGCGTGGATGGCTACACCTTC. Its protein product is CASSLGQGVDGYTF. V is TRBV5-1 and J is TRBJ1-2; 7 bases are a match to TRBD1. The V gene end was trimmed by 0 bases and the J gene end by 6 bases; junction bases not matched to a gene: 5. CDR1 is SGHRS and CDR2 is YFSETQ in the germline V gene. The CDR3 is 14 residues long. Looking up the rest from reference TRBV5-1 and TRBJ1-2 gives the full variable domain: KAGVTQTPRYLIKTRGQQVTLSCSPISGHRSVSWYQQTPGQGLQFLFEYFSETQRNKGNFPGRFSGRQFSNSRSEMNVSTLELGDSALYLCASSLGQGVDGYTFGSGTRLTVV.

This chain connects TRBV5-5 to TRBJ2-2; tentative D call: TRBD1 (5 bases). Looked up from germline, CDR1 is SGHKS and CDR2 is YYEKEE (reference sequence). This CDR3 has 16 amino acids. Trimming cost V 2 bases and J 5 bases, with 16 bases left between them. CDR3 protein: CASSFPLGARTGELFF. The CDR3 DNA sequence: TGTGCCAGCAGCTTCCCGTTAGGGGCGAGGACCGGGGAGCTGTTTTTT.

The V call is TRBV5-5, the J call TRBJ2-7; 8 bases fit TRBD1. Losses at the gene ends were 7 bases for V and 3 bases for J; bases not matched to a gene: 9. The length of the CDR3 is 14 residues. Germline assignment: CDR1 SGHKS and CDR2 YYEKEE (reference sequence). CDR3 sequence (DNA): TGTGCCAGCCGTGTGCGACAGGGGCTCTACGAGCAGTACTTC. Translated: CASRVRQGLYEQYF.

The genes are TRBV7-2 and TRBJ1-1, with D tentatively TRBD1 (6 bases). Per the germline V gene, CDR1 is SGHTA and CDR2 is FQGNSA. The CDR3 is made up of 15 amino acids. Trimming pared 5 bases from V and 7 bases from J, leaving 20 bases between. CDR3 loop: CASSETLQGGDEAFF. In nucleotides, the CDR3 is TGTGCCAGCAGCGAAACGCTACAGGGAGGGGATGAAGCTTTCTTT. The whole variable domain, filled in from reference TRBV7-2 and TRBJ1-1, reads GAGVSQSPSNKVTEKGKDVELRCDPISGHTALYWYRQSLGQGLEFLIYFQGNSAPDKSGLPSDRFSAERTGGSVSTLTIQRTQQEDSAVYLCASSETLQGGDEAFFGQGTRLTVV.

The chain joins TRBV29-1 to TRBJ2-3; 10 nucleotides match TRBD2. V gave up 6 bases and J gave up 3 bases; unmatched junction bases: 3. This CDR3 is built from 13 residues. CDR1 SQVTM and CDR2 ANQGSEA come from the germline V gene. The CDR3 region is CSVKLAGTDTQYF. In nucleotides, the CDR3 is TGCAGCGTGAAACTAGCGGGGACAGATACGCAGTATTTT.

For this clone: This sample includes further DNA sequences coding for the same CDR3. The CDR3 region is CASSPGLAGVNEQFF. For the CDR3, the DNA is TGTGCCAGCAGCCCGGGACTAGCGGGAGTCAATGAGCAGTTCTTC. This chain connects TRBV7-7 to TRBJ2-1, with 14 bases identical to TRBD2. The CDR3 extends over 15 amino acids. Trimming took 5 bases from V and 6 from J; bases not matched to a gene: 3. CDR1 and CDR2 from the germline V gene are SSHAT and FNYEAQ (reference sequence).

The chain recombines TRBV15 with TRBJ2-1; possible D gene TRBD2, 6 bases. The CDR3 is 14 residues long. Germline lookup yields CDR1 LNHNV and CDR2 YYDKDF (reference sequence). The V end was cut by 9 bases, the J end by 1 base, with 13 bases between. The CDR3 bases are TGTGCCACGGGGGGTGGGAGGTCCTACAATGAGCAGTTCTTC. This translates into CATGGGRSYNEQFF.

Comments on this clone: In the same sample, other DNA sequences code for this CDR3. V usage is TRBV19 and J usage is TRBJ1-3; D possibly corresponds to TRBD1 (5 bases). The CDR3 is made up of 17 amino acids. In germline, CDR1 is LNHDA, CDR2 SQIVND (reference sequence). The V and J ends lost 3 bases and 0 bases respectively, with 15 bases between them. The DNA for the CDR3 is TGTGCCAGTAGTATCCAGGGACTGCCTTACTCTGGAAACACCATATATTTT. It codes for CASSIQGLPYSGNTIYF.

The chain uses TRBV2 and TRBJ2-7, with D maybe TRBD2 (5 bases). The CDR3 totals 15 residues. The V end was cut by 6 bases, the J end by 0 bases, with 15 bases between. Germline assignment: CDR1 SNHLY and CDR2 FYNNEI. The DNA of the CDR3 is TGTGCCAGCAGGCCCGGCGGGCAGAGCTCCTACGAGCAGTACTTC. It is translated as CASRPGGQSSYEQYF.

The V and J genes are TRBV27 and TRBJ2-1; no reliable D call. This CDR3 comprises 13 residues. V lost 0 bases and J 10 bases, leaving 10 bases between the germline ends. Germline CDR1 is MNHEY and CDR2 is SMNVEV (reference sequence). CDR3 loop: CASSLSTRAEQFF. CDR3 nucleotides: TGTGCCAGCAGTTTATCGACCCGGGCAGAGCAGTTCTTC.

In its sample, this clone was seen many times. This chain connects TRBV10-3 to TRBJ2-3; 8 bases are a match to TRBD2. The germline V gene encodes CDR1 ENHRY and CDR2 SYGVKD. This CDR3 has 16 residues. The V gene end was trimmed by 3 bases and the J gene end by 5 bases; junction bases not matched to a gene: 10. The CDR3 protein is CAISDPRSLAGDTQYF. The CDR3 nucleotides are TGTGCCATCAGTGACCCTCGGTCCCTAGCGGGAGATACGCAGTATTTT.

The chain employs TRBV5-4 and TRBJ2-5, with 9 bases lining up with TRBD2. This CDR3 has 15 amino acids. Germline-derived CDR1 and CDR2 are SGHNT and YYREEE (reference sequence). The V and J ends lost 4 bases and 2 bases, in that order; junction bases with no gene match: 6. The CDR3 protein is CASSRELAGQETQYF. CDR3 bases: TGTGCCAGCAGCAGGGAGCTAGCGGGACAAGAGACCCAGTACTTC.

The chain uses TRBV25-1 and TRBJ2-1; perhaps TRBD1 as D (6 bases). The germline gives CDR1 MGHDK, CDR2 SYGVNS. Trimming took off 2 bases at V and 6 bases at J, with 17 bases between the two ends. The length of the CDR3 is 16 residues. This chain's CDR3 is CASSEPGGQLGNEQFF. CDR3 in DNA: TGTGCCAGCAGTGAACCAGGAGGACAGCTGGGCAATGAGCAGTTCTTC.

In its sample, this clone was seen a few times. The chain carries TRBV4-3 and TRBJ2-1, with TRBD2 identical over 10 bases. The CDR3 has 17 amino acids. The junction had 6 bases not matched to a gene; V was cut back by 0 bases and J by 4 bases. The germline V gene has CDR1 LGHNA and CDR2 YSLEER. CDR3: CASSQDLATSGYNEQFF. The CDR3 coding sequence is TGCGCCAGCAGCCAAGATCTGGCGACTAGCGGGTACAATGAGCAGTTCTTC.

This clone was counted once. This rearrangement joins TRBV5-1 to TRBJ2-1, with TRBD2 matching over 10 bases. This CDR3 comprises 16 residues. Germline V gene lookup returns CDR1 SGHRS and CDR2 YFSETQ. J was trimmed by 9 bases and V by 3 bases; bases with no gene match: 12. The CDR3 DNA follows: TGCGCCAGCAGCTATTCCGGGACTAGCGTTTGGGGTGAGCAGTTCTTC. This sequence encodes CASSYSGTSVWGEQFF.

CDR3 residues: CSAKLHETQYF. The CDR3 DNA reads as TGCAGTGCTAAACTGCACGAGACCCAGTACTTC. The V gene is TRBV20-1, the J gene TRBJ2-5; no reliable D call. The V end was cut by 4 bases, the J end by 5 bases, with 8 bases between. CDR1 and CDR2 from the germline V gene are DFQATT and SNEGSKA (reference sequence). The CDR3 is 11 residues long.

This CDR3 is CASRAGGEGSDTQYF. The CDR3 nucleotides are TGTGCCAGCCGGGCGGGTGGCGAGGGTTCAGATACGCAGTATTTT. V is TRBV11-3 and J is TRBJ2-3; D is perhaps TRBD2 (5 bases). The CDR3 consists of 15 residues. V dropped 8 bases and J dropped 4 bases, with 19 bases sitting between them. Germline CDR1 and CDR2: SGHNT and YENEEA.

In its sample, this clone was seen a few times. The chain uses TRBV15 and TRBJ2-7, with 9 positions matching TRBD2. CDR1 and CDR2 (germline): LNHNV, YYDKDF (reference sequence). Losses at the gene ends were 1 base for V and 6 bases for J; bases not matched to a gene: 10. The CDR3 loop spans 16 amino acids. The CDR3 DNA reads as TGTGCCACCAGCAGAGTAGGCAAGCGGGAGGCCCTCGAGCAGTACTTC. This codes for CATSRVGKREALEQYF.

The V gene is TRBV2, the J gene TRBJ2-1; TRBD1 matches 9 bases. Germline assignment: CDR1 SNHLY and CDR2 FYNNEI. The CDR3 totals 14 residues. The J segment lost 6 bases and the V segment lost 6 bases, leaving 6 bases of the junction unmatched. In DNA, the CDR3 is TGTGCCAGCAGGCGAACAGGGGGCTCCAATGAGCAGTTCTTC. This gives the protein CASRRTGGSNEQFF.

V gene TRBV10-3 combines with J gene TRBJ1-3; D gene unclear. Germline CDR1 and CDR2: ENHRY and SYGVKD. The CDR3 is 15 amino acids. With 2 bases removed from V and 0 bases from J, the gap between germline ends came to 8 bases. CDR3 protein: CAISEKRTSGNTIYF. The CDR3 nucleotides read TGTGCCATCAGTGAGAAGAGGACCTCTGGAAACACCATATATTTT.

The chain is built from TRBV6-1 and TRBJ1-5; TRBD1 is a possible D gene (6 bases). From germline, CDR1 is MNHNS and CDR2 SASEGT. This CDR3 is built from 14 residues. Trimming cost V 5 bases and J 6 bases, with 14 bases left between them. Written as DNA, the CDR3 is TGTGCCAGCAGTCAAGGGGGGGGCGGTCAGCCCCAGCATTTT. It is translated as CASSQGGGGQPQHF.

This clone was recorded a few times. The rearrangement uses TRBV7-2 and TRBJ2-2; D gene ambiguous. Germline V gene data show CDR1 as SGHTA and CDR2 as FQGNSA. CDR3 size: 15 residues. Trimming left V 0 bases short and J 3 bases short, with 8 bases between. CDR3 bases: TGTGCCAGCAGCTTAGCGCCGAGTGACACCGGGGAGCTGTTTTTT. This translates into CASSLAPSDTGELFF.

The chain combines TRBV19 with TRBJ2-2, with TRBD1 matching over 8 bases. This CDR3 spans 17 amino acids. After removal of 0 bases from V and 3 bases from J, the junction contained 6 bases not matched to a gene. Germline-derived CDR1 and CDR2 are LNHDA and SQIVND (reference sequence). DNA of the CDR3: TGTGCCAGTAGTATAGATTCTACAGGGGGTTACACCGGGGAGCTGTTTTTT. Its translation: CASSIDSTGGYTGELFF.

The chain links TRBV10-3 to TRBJ2-3; a possible D gene is TRBD2 (6 bases). The CDR3 is 11 amino acids. V lost 10 bases to trimming and J lost 8 bases, with 13 bases between them. Germline V gene data show CDR1 as ENHRY and CDR2 as SYGVKD. The CDR3 DNA reads as TGTGCCAGGAGGGCTGTTTGTACGCAGTATTTT. Its protein is CARRAVCTQYF.

The chain joins TRBV18 to TRBJ2-7; perhaps D is TRBD1 or TRBD2 (7 bases each). CDR1 and CDR2 from the germline V gene are KGHSH and LQKENI. The CDR3 extends over 15 amino acids. V was pared by 0 bases and J by 3 bases, with 12 bases between. The DNA for the CDR3 is TGTGCCAGCTCACCACCGGGAGGGGGCTACTACGAGCAGTACTTC. This encodes CASSPPGGGYYEQYF.